This is a list of T cell receptor beta chains from one sample in a study of T-cell memory formation after mild COVID-19. TCRdb re-called the 5' RACE reads with MiXCR, one entry per CDR3 protein. The sample holds 200,000 to 300,000 distinct CDR3 sequences, 16% seen once. The sample consisted of PBMCs or a T cell subset sorted from them (not recorded which). The receptors shown here come from a man between 18 and 29 years old who had mild COVID-19 (a few samples of this study predate the infection). Cell type and time point are not known. CDR3s include the opening cysteine and the closing phenylalanine or tryptophan. Each record gives: D gene, J gene, clone size, V gene, CDR3 protein, CDR3 DNA. A D gene is named only where the DNA matches it firmly. Clone sizes are given selectively: once, few, many, or a class where the clone is expanded.

TRBD1 TRBJ2-5 - TRBV7-2 CASSLAVTGRLGETQYF TGTGCCAGCAGCTTAGCGGTGACAGGGCGGCTGGGGGAGACCCAGTACTTC
- TRBJ1-2 - TRBV7-2 CASSFSGEAYGYTF TGTGCCAGCAGCTTCTCAGGGGAGGCCTATGGCTACACCTTC
TRBD2 TRBJ2-2 many TRBV7-3 CASSSSRGGSGELFF TGTGCCAGCAGCTCCTCTCGGGGGGGAAGCGGGGAGCTGTTTTTT
TRBD1 TRBJ1-1 - TRBV5-5 CASSRRTGRYTEAFF TGTGCCAGCAGCAGGAGGACAGGGCGATACACTGAAGCTTTCTTT
TRBD2 TRBJ2-5 - TRBV4-1 CASKPGGIEPQETQYF TGCGCCAGCAAACCGGGGGGAATCGAGCCACAAGAGACCCAGTACTTC
TRBD1 TRBJ2-3 few TRBV28 CASSLDRGSDSTDTQYF TGTGCCAGCAGCCTGGACAGGGGCTCGGATAGCACAGATACGCAGTATTTT
- TRBJ1-1 - TRBV5-1 CASSKQTNTEAFF TGCGCCAGCAGTAAACAGACGAACACTGAAGCTTTCTTT
- TRBJ2-1 few TRBV7-2 CASSLPVLASYNEQFF TGTGCCAGCAGCCTACCCGTTTTGGCGTCCTACAATGAGCAGTTCTTC
- TRBJ2-5 few TRBV20-1 CSARGQGTQYF TGCAGTGCTAGAGGTCAGGGGACCCAGTACTTC
- TRBJ2-1 - TRBV29-1 CSVEWGGGGSSYNEQFF TGCAGCGTTGAATGGGGCGGCGGGGGCAGCTCCTACAATGAGCAGTTCTTC